The 32 T cell receptor beta chains given below trace back to one sample, sequenced in a study of radiation and T cells in renal cell carcinoma. The data were produced by immunoSEQ multiplex PCR, yet TCRdb's version contains in-frame clones alone and is incomplete. The top ten hold around a sixth of the sample, which has 130,000 to 150,000 clones, around nine tenths seen once. Documented time point: blood 4 weeks post-SBRT, at nephrectomy. Indicated treatment: 15 Gy SBRT to primary tumor, nephrectomy 4 weeks later. The sequences come from blood, collected from a patient whose treatment included radiotherapy and nephrectomy. Every receptor here comes from a woman aged 45-60 years with renal cell carcinoma.

This chain uses TRBV28 with TRBJ2-7; 7 nucleotides align to TRBD1. This CDR3 has 13 residues. J was trimmed by 8 bases and V by 5 bases; bases with no gene match: 9. Germline CDR1 reads MDHEN; CDR2 reads SYDVKM. In DNA form, the CDR3 reads TGTGCCAGCAGTCTAGGGACAGAATTTCAGCAGTACTTC. This translates into CASSLGTEFQQYF.

The chain carries TRBV12-5 and TRBJ2-1, with D possibly being TRBD2 (6 bases). V was clipped by 4 bases and J by 10 bases, with 20 bases between them. Germline CDR1 LGHNT, CDR2 FRNRAP. This CDR3 comprises 15 residues. The CDR3 sequence is CASGSGTLASREQFF. In DNA form, the CDR3 reads TGTGCTAGTGGTTCGGGGACTCTAGCATCTCGGGAGCAGTTCTTC.

The chain recombines TRBV7-2 with TRBJ1-3; D is unclear. The V gene's germline CDR1 is SGHTA and CDR2 FQGNSA. With 4 bases removed from V and 8 bases from J, the gap between germline ends came to 21 bases. The CDR3 runs 16 residues. The CDR3, as DNA: TGTGCCAGCAGCTCAATTTCGGCAGAATCCTGGGACACCATATATTTT. Protein product: CASSSISAESWDTIYF.

The V call is TRBV30, the J call TRBJ1-4; D possibly corresponds to TRBD1 (5 bases). CDR3 length: 13 residues. Germline-derived CDR1 and CDR2 are GTSNPN and SVGIG (reference sequence). Trimming left V 7 bases short and J 7 bases short, with 16 bases between. CDR3 amino acids: CAFPRDSGEKLFF. CDR3 DNA sequence: TGTGCCTTCCCAAGGGACTCGGGTGAAAAACTGTTTTTT. Full variable domain (outside the CDR3, taken from reference TRBV30 and TRBJ1-4): SQTIHQWPATLVQPVGSPLSLECTVEGTSNPNLYWYRQAAGRGLQLLFYSVGIGQISSEVPQNLSASRPQDRQFILSSKKLLLSDSGFYLCAFPRDSGEKLFFGSGTQLSVL.

This chain connects TRBV6-1 to TRBJ1-1; D is undetermined. Germline CDR1 and CDR2: MNHNS and SASEGT. V gave up 2 bases and J gave up 3 bases, with 4 bases separating them. This CDR3 spans 12 amino acids. The CDR3 DNA follows: TGTGCCAGCAGTGAAACGTACACTGAAGCTTTCTTT. This gives the protein CASSETYTEAFF.

In its sample, this clone was seen a few times. The chain has TRBV4-1 and TRBJ1-6; D unresolved. Germline V gene data show CDR1 as MGHRA and CDR2 as YSYEKL. V dropped 0 bases and J dropped 5 bases, with 11 bases sitting between them. CDR3 length: 16 amino acids. The chain's CDR3 is CASSQDRGQNNSPLHF. Here the CDR3 DNA reads TGCGCCAGCAGCCAAGATAGAGGGCAGAATAATTCACCCCTCCACTTT.

The chain couples TRBV4-3 to TRBJ1-3; perhaps TRBD1 as D (5 bases). Germline-derived CDR1 and CDR2 are LGHNA and YSLEER. The V and J ends lost 5 bases and 8 bases respectively, with 16 bases between them. There are 14 residues in the CDR3. The CDR3 loop reads CASSYGTGLDTIYF. The CDR3 DNA sequence: TGCGCCAGCAGCTACGGTACAGGCCTGGACACCATATATTTT.

V usage is TRBV4-1 and J usage is TRBJ2-5, with D tentatively TRBD1 or TRBD2 (5 bases each). The CDR3 is 14 residues long. V was pared by 4 bases and J by 4 bases, with 13 bases between. CDR1 MGHRA and CDR2 YSYEKL come from the germline V gene. The DNA of the CDR3 is TGCGCCAGCAGCCGTCCCGGGACCGTAGAGACCCAGTACTTC. It yields the protein CASSRPGTVETQYF.

This clone was seen once. The V call is TRBV28, the J call TRBJ1-1; 12 positions match TRBD1. The CDR3 runs 14 residues. Per the germline V gene, CDR1 is MDHEN and CDR2 is SYDVKM. Losses at the gene ends were 8 bases for V and 3 bases for J; bases not matched to a gene: 4. CDR3 residues: CASLGQGADTEAFF. The CDR3 DNA sequence: TGTGCCAGCTTGGGACAGGGGGCGGACACTGAAGCTTTCTTT.

The chain links TRBV9 to TRBJ1-1; no clear D gene. This CDR3 region has 13 residues. In germline, CDR1 is SGDLS, CDR2 YYNGEE. Trimming removed 0 bases at V and 6 bases at J, with 9 bases between. CDR3 residues: CASSVEVKSEAFF. The CDR3, as DNA: TGTGCCAGCAGCGTAGAAGTTAAATCTGAAGCTTTCTTT.

This chain uses TRBV19 with TRBJ1-5; 8 bases fit TRBD1. V shed 3 bases and J 4 bases; nucleotides not matched to a gene: 11. The CDR3 contains 17 residues. Germline V gene lookup returns CDR1 LNHDA and CDR2 SQIVND (reference sequence). The CDR3 is CASSIVGEWTGNQPQHF. In DNA, the CDR3 is TGTGCCAGTAGTATCGTGGGTGAATGGACAGGGAATCAGCCCCAGCATTTT.

The genes are TRBV19 and TRBJ1-5; a possible D gene is TRBD1 (5 bases). The CDR3 sequence is 17 residues long. The V gene lost 2 bases and the J gene lost 6 bases, with 20 bases spanning the gap. CDR1 is LNHDA and CDR2 is SQIVND in the germline V gene (reference sequence). CDR3 in amino acids: CASSIRGVDDTSQPQHF. The DNA for the CDR3 is TGTGCCAGTAGTATAAGAGGGGTCGACGATACGAGTCAGCCCCAGCATTTT.

The gene calls are TRBV18 and TRBJ2-1; TRBD1 is a possible D gene (6 bases). CDR3 length equals 13 residues. Per the germline V gene, CDR1 is KGHSH and CDR2 is LQKENI. Trimming removed 7 bases at V and 8 bases at J, with 15 bases between. The CDR3 sequence is CASYTGNSDEQFF. CDR3 DNA sequence: TGTGCCAGCTACACAGGGAATTCGGATGAGCAGTTCTTC.

The V gene is TRBV27, the J gene TRBJ2-5, with 10 bases that match TRBD2. V lost 6 bases to trimming and J lost 1 base; unmatched junction nucleotides: 5. This CDR3 contains 15 residues. Looked up from germline, CDR1 is MNHEY and CDR2 is SMNVEV (reference sequence). The CDR3 sequence: CASRLSGRTQETQYF. CDR3 nucleotides: TGTGCCAGCAGACTTAGCGGGAGGACCCAAGAGACCCAGTACTTC.

J is TRBJ2-2 and V is TRBV30; no reliable D call. V lost 0 bases, J lost 0 bases, and 8 bases lay in between. Germline-derived CDR1 and CDR2 are GTSNPN and SVGIG (reference sequence). The CDR3 has 15 residues. CDR3 sequence (DNA): TGTGCCTGGAGTGTAGGCGGCCCGAACACCGGGGAGCTGTTTTTT. Encoded protein: CAWSVGGPNTGELFF.

This CDR3 reads CASSPGVMAKNIQYF. CDR3 sequence (DNA): TGCGCCAGCAGCCCGGGGGTGATGGCCAAAAACATTCAGTACTTC. The V call is TRBV4-1, the J call TRBJ2-4; a weak D match, TRBD2 (6 bases). The V end lost 4 bases, the J end lost 1 base, and 11 bases lay between the germline ends. CDR1 and CDR2 from the germline V gene are MGHRA and YSYEKL. This CDR3 region has 15 residues.

The chain uses TRBV21-1 and TRBJ2-3; TRBD2, the table's D call, lacks a check against the DNA. TRBV21-1 is a pseudogene segment. The CDR3 length is 16 residues. Here the CDR3 DNA reads TGTGCCAGCAGCTCCCTAGCGGGACCAGAGGCAGATACGCAGTATTTT. This translates into CASSSLAGPEADTQYF.

This chain uses TRBV11-2 with TRBJ2-1, with D possibly matching TRBD1 (6 bases). Germline CDR1 and CDR2: SGHAT and FQNNGV. The ends were cut back, 5 bases at V and 5 bases at J, with 10 bases in the middle. This CDR3 has 13 amino acids. CDR3 nucleotide sequence: TGTGCCAGCAGCCTGGGACATAACAATGAGCAGTTCTTC. Protein product: CASSLGHNNEQFF.

As DNA, the CDR3 is TGTGCCAGCAGCTTAGCGGCGGTTCTGAACACTGAAGCTTTCTTT. This sequence encodes CASSLAAVLNTEAFF. The chain is built from TRBV7-8 and TRBJ1-1; no clear D. The V gene's germline CDR1 is SGHVS and CDR2 FQNEAQ. There are 15 residues in the CDR3. Trimming removed 0 bases at V and 0 bases at J, with 8 bases between.

V usage is TRBV4-3 and J usage is TRBJ1-4, with D uncertain. Trimming stripped 4 bases from V and 8 bases from J, with 11 bases between. Germline-derived CDR1 and CDR2 are LGHNA and YSLEER. The CDR3 runs to 13 residues. This CDR3 reads CASSPTRFEKLFF. The CDR3 nucleotides are TGCGCCAGCAGCCCGACTAGATTCGAAAAACTGTTTTTT.

This clone is a singleton in its sample. V is TRBV30 and J is TRBJ1-5; tentatively, D is TRBD1 (6 bases). Trimming took 2 bases from V and 7 from J, leaving 18 bases between them. Germline assignment: CDR1 GTSNPN and CDR2 SVGIG (reference sequence). This CDR3 contains 15 residues. The CDR3 DNA reads TGTGCCTGGAGTCCCCACACAGGGTCTGAGCAGCCCCAGCATTTT. Translation: CAWSPHTGSEQPQHF.

The table lists this clone with a count of one. The CDR3 nucleotides read TGCGCCAGCAGCTTATCGGGGGAGGAGTATGGCTACACCTTC. It is translated as CASSLSGEEYGYTF. This chain connects TRBV5-1 to TRBJ1-2; tentatively, D is TRBD1 (5 bases). This CDR3 comprises 14 residues. V was cut by 2 bases and J by 5 bases, with 13 bases left in between. Germline CDR1 reads SGHRS; CDR2 reads YFSETQ.

This chain joins TRBV7-2 and TRBJ2-7; D remains unclear. Trimming stripped 1 base from V and 12 bases from J, with 10 bases between. The germline V gene encodes CDR1 SGHTA and CDR2 FQGNSA. This CDR3 is 11 amino acids long. CDR3 DNA sequence: TGTGCCAGCAGCTTAGGAGTGATCTGGTACTTC. Translated: CASSLGVIWYF.

This chain uses TRBV6-5 with TRBJ2-7; 9 bases line up with TRBD1. The CDR3 is made up of 14 amino acids. The germline CDR1 and CDR2 sequences are MNHEY and SVGAGI. The junction had 2 bases not matched to a gene; V was cut back by 5 bases and J by 0 bases. As DNA, the CDR3 is TGTGCCAGCAGTGAGACAGGGGGCTCCTACGAGCAGTACTTC. Protein: CASSETGGSYEQYF.

The chain has TRBV18 and TRBJ2-3; 10 bases agree with TRBD2. Germline loops: CDR1 KGHSH, CDR2 LQKENI. V was pared by 6 bases and J by 1 base, with 16 bases of the junction left unmatched. The CDR3 runs 19 residues. CDR3 nucleotides: TGTGCCAGCTCGCTTGTTTTTGCCAGCGGGGGGGCCGGCACAGATACGCAGTATTTT. Translating it yields CASSLVFASGGAGTDTQYF. Using reference TRBV18 and TRBJ2-3 for the parts outside the CDR3, the full variable domain is NAGVMQNPRHLVRRRGQEARLRCSPMKGHSHVYWYRQLPEEGLKFMVYLQKENIIDESGMPKERFSAEFPKEGPSILRIQQVVRGDSAAYFCASSLVFASGGAGTDTQYFGPGTRLTVL.

The CDR3, as DNA: TGTGCCAGCAGTGAAGGGGATCCAGATACGCAGTATTTT. Amino acids: CASSEGDPDTQYF. The chain couples TRBV2 to TRBJ2-3; no clear D. The CDR3 spans 13 residues. Germline CDR1 reads SNHLY; CDR2 reads FYNNEI. The V end was cut by 1 base, the J end by 4 bases, with 6 bases between.

The gene calls are TRBV2 and TRBJ1-2, with D unclear. The germline V and J ends were trimmed by 2 bases and 4 bases, with 8 bases remaining between them. Germline CDR1 is SNHLY and CDR2 is FYNNEI. The CDR3 has 13 amino acids. The CDR3 is CASSESGIYGYTF. CDR3 DNA sequence: TGTGCCAGCAGTGAATCGGGGATCTATGGCTACACCTTC.

The chain carries TRBV19 and TRBJ1-2, with a tentative D call TRBD1 (6 bases). Germline CDR1 LNHDA, CDR2 SQIVND (reference sequence). The V end lost 3 bases, the J end lost 4 bases, and 18 bases lay between the germline ends. The CDR3 runs to 16 residues. The DNA of the CDR3 is TGTGCCAGTAGTATCCAGGCAGGGGCACTTGGCTATGGCTACACCTTC. It yields the protein CASSIQAGALGYGYTF.

This chain joins TRBV7-9 and TRBJ1-4; D uncertain. The germline V gene encodes CDR1 SEHNR and CDR2 FQNEAQ (reference sequence). The CDR3 runs 14 residues. V dropped 10 bases and J dropped 8 bases, with 20 bases sitting between them. CDR3 amino acids: CATEHHEPREKLFF. The CDR3 DNA follows: TGTGCCACCGAGCACCACGAACCAAGGGAAAAACTGTTTTTT.

The chain is built from TRBV5-1 and TRBJ2-2, with TRBD1 identical over 8 bases. V lost 1 base, J lost 1 base, and 3 bases stayed unmatched. CDR1 and CDR2 (germline): SGHRS, YFSETQ. This CDR3 has 16 residues. The CDR3 bases are TGCGCCAGCAGCTTGTTTGGGACAGGGAACACCGGGGAGCTGTTTTTT. Its protein product is CASSLFGTGNTGELFF.

V gene TRBV30 combines with J gene TRBJ2-5, with 10 bases lining up with TRBD1. The ends lost 0 bases at V and 4 bases at J; junction bases unmatched: 2. Germline V gene lookup returns CDR1 GTSNPN and CDR2 SVGIG (reference sequence). There are 14 residues in the CDR3. CDR3 bases: TGTGCCTGGAGTGTGACAGGGGGCCGAGAGACCCAGTACTTC. As protein: CAWSVTGGRETQYF.

The rearrangement links TRBV11-1 to TRBJ2-7; 11 bases align to TRBD2. This CDR3 region has 15 residues. Losses at the gene ends were 5 bases for V and 3 bases for J; bases not matched to a gene: 6. The germline gives CDR1 SGHAT, CDR2 FQDESV (reference sequence). CDR3 residues: CASSQGTSGFYEQYF. The CDR3 DNA reads as TGTGCCAGCAGCCAGGGGACTAGCGGATTCTACGAGCAGTACTTC.